The clone carrying this T cell receptor (gamma chain) was detected only once. Its antigen remains unidentified. This record comes from a study of Vδ1+ human thymocytes. RNA was extracted from the cells and then reverse transcribed. CDR3 amplicons came from multiplex PCR with pooled V-gene forward and constant-region reverse primers. TCRdb re-analyzed the multiplex PCR reads via CATT. The data contain roughly 9,300 gamma-chain clones, less than 60% of them singletons. The trim removed 0 bases at V and 6 bases at J, leaving 5 bases unmatched. This CDR3 comprises 13 residues. The germline V gene has CDR1 EGSNGY and CDR2 YDSYNSKV. General study results and limits: Thymic delta-chain repertoires held roughly 20% Vdelta2 sequences and few Vdelta3, despite high sort purity. Thymic TRG and TRD repertoires appeared highly polyclonal, with Gaussian CDR3 length distributions.

The sequence was collected from a girl in the first two years of life who had congenital heart surgery. The chain combines TRGV2 with TRGJ1 or TRGJ2. The J gene, left out of TCRdb, was set here by checking the DNA against germline. The sequenced sample was Vdelta1+ gamma-delta thymocytes from the thymus. The subset was: FACS-sorted CD3+ TCRalphabeta- TCRVdelta1+ TCRVdelta2- thymocytes. Written as DNA, the CDR3 is TGTGCCACCTGGGACGGGTGGGGTTATAAGAAACTCTTT. Translated: CATWDGWGYKKLF.